These 18 T cell receptor beta chains originate from one sample sequenced in a study of cytomegalovirus exposure and HLA in healthy donors (dated 2017 in TCRdb). Libraries were made using the immunoSEQ multiplex PCR assay. For the multiplex PCR, a mixture combining 60 forward primers for TCR Vbeta segments and 13 reverse primers for TCR Jbeta segments was used. TCRdb obtained this table from immuneACCESS and retained in-frame rearrangements with V and J assigned. These tables miss some clones; where compared with another copy, unresolved V genes account for less than half of the shortfall, and the remainder is unexplained. The sample table records more than 95,000 clones; 60% to 75% of these occur just once. Roughly 14% of the sample rests with the top ten. Material: PBMCs. The source is a woman in her seventies in good health and CMV-seropositive.

There are a few counts of this clone. The J gene is TRBJ2-3, the V gene TRBV7-9, with D hard to call. The CDR3 is 15 residues long. Germline lookup yields CDR1 SEHNR and CDR2 FQNEAQ (reference sequence). The ends were cut back, 0 bases at V and 1 base at J, with 8 bases in the middle. The CDR3 DNA follows: TGTGCCAGCAGCTTAGCATGGTCGGGCACAGATACGCAGTATTTT. This codes for CASSLAWSGTDTQYF.

In this sample, this clone turned up a few times. The chain couples TRBV9 to TRBJ2-1; 7 bases match TRBD2. From germline, CDR1 is SGDLS and CDR2 YYNGEE. Trimming cost V 0 bases and J 9 bases; bases outside gene matches: 6. The CDR3 contains 14 residues. CDR3 sequence reads: CASSVVSGGTEQFF. The CDR3 nucleotides are TGTGCCAGCAGCGTAGTCTCGGGGGGAACTGAGCAGTTCTTC.

The gene calls are TRBV6-4 and TRBJ2-1, with D perhaps matching TRBD2 (6 bases). CDR3 length equals 15 residues. CDR1 and CDR2 from the germline V gene are MRHNA and SNTAGT. The ends were cut back, 8 bases at V and 1 base at J, with 15 bases in the middle. The CDR3 loop is CASSLGGVSYNEQFF. The DNA of the CDR3 is TGTGCCAGCTCCCTCGGGGGAGTATCCTACAATGAGCAGTTCTTC.

The V call is TRBV20-1, the J call TRBJ2-7; weak D call: TRBD1 (5 bases). V was trimmed by 3 bases and J by 9 bases, leaving 9 bases between them. This CDR3 contains 10 residues. Germline V gene sequence: CDR1 DFQATT, CDR2 SNEGSKA (reference sequence). This chain's CDR3 is CSARDKAQYF. CDR3 DNA sequence: TGCAGTGCTAGGGACAAGGCGCAGTACTTC.

V usage is TRBV5-1 and J usage is TRBJ1-5; no clear D. This CDR3 spans 13 amino acids. V lost 4 bases to trimming and J lost 5 bases, with 10 bases between them. The V gene's germline CDR1 is SGHRS and CDR2 YFSETQ. CDR3 amino acids: CASSPDWDQPQHF. CDR3 DNA sequence: TGCGCCAGCAGCCCGGACTGGGATCAGCCCCAGCATTTT.

V is TRBV23-1 and J is TRBJ2-2; 9 bases align to TRBD1. TRBV23-1 is sorted into the ORF group, with uncertain function. This CDR3 spans 15 amino acids. V trimming: 4 bases; J trimming: 6 bases; junction bases outside the gene matches: 6. Here the CDR3 DNA reads TGCGCCAGCAGTCGACGGACAGGGGACCCCGGGGAGCTGTTTTTT. This encodes CASSRRTGDPGELFF.

The chain carries TRBV5-1 and TRBJ1-2, with 8 bases lining up with TRBD1. J lost 7 bases, V lost 0 bases, and 14 bases had no gene match. Germline V gives CDR1 SGHRS, CDR2 YFSETQ. The CDR3 covers 17 residues. For the CDR3, the DNA is TGCGCCAGCAGCTTGGCTGAACTGGGCAGGGGGCTTGGTGGCTACACCTTC. As protein: CASSLAELGRGLGGYTF.

This chain joins TRBV27 and TRBJ1-6; TRBD1 matches at 9 bases. The CDR3 runs to 17 residues. J lost 6 bases, V lost 6 bases, and 12 bases had no gene match. The germline CDR1 and CDR2 sequences are MNHEY and SMNVEV (reference sequence). The CDR3 DNA follows: TGTGCCAGCAGACAACTCGCGGGACAGGGATCTAATTCACCCCTCCACTTT. Translation: CASRQLAGQGSNSPLHF.

This clone has just a few counts. This sequence joins TRBV6-4 and TRBJ2-2, with TRBD1 matching 7 bases. The V and J ends lost 8 bases and 4 bases, in that order; junction bases with no gene match: 1. The CDR3 totals 12 residues. Germline V lookup: CDR1 MRHNA, CDR2 SNTAGT. Here the CDR3 reads CASGTATGELFF. Written as DNA, the CDR3 is TGTGCCAGCGGGACAGCCACCGGGGAGCTGTTTTTT.

The rearrangement uses TRBV19 and TRBJ1-6, with D possibly being TRBD1 (5 bases). CDR1 is LNHDA and CDR2 is SQIVND in the germline V gene (reference sequence). Trimming cost V 5 bases and J 7 bases, with 9 bases left between them. The CDR3 totals 13 residues. CDR3 in amino acids: CASSPRQNSPLHF. Written as DNA, the CDR3 is TGTGCCAGTAGTCCCCGACAGAATTCACCCCTCCACTTT.

The chain couples TRBV6-5 to TRBJ2-1, with 7 bases fitting TRBD2. The V segment lost 6 bases and the J segment 5 bases; nucleotides outside the gene matches: 4. Germline lookup yields CDR1 MNHEY and CDR2 SVGAGI. The CDR3 is 13 residues long. CDR3 DNA sequence: TGTGCCAGCAGGCGGGGGAGGAACAATGAGCAGTTCTTC. It yields the protein CASRRGRNNEQFF.

The chain has TRBV19 and TRBJ2-1; 7 nucleotides match TRBD2. CDR3 length: 15 residues. Trimming at V came to 1 base and at J to 4 bases, leaving 4 bases not matched to a gene. Germline V gives CDR1 LNHDA, CDR2 SQIVND (reference sequence). The CDR3, as DNA: TGTGCCAGTAGTATAGGGGCGGGGGTGTACAATGAGCAGTTCTTC. Its translation: CASSIGAGVYNEQFF.

This clone was seen a handful of times. The V and J genes are TRBV5-1 and TRBJ1-1; maybe TRBD1 (5 bases). Germline V gene data show CDR1 as SGHRS and CDR2 as YFSETQ. Trimming stripped 0 bases from V and 1 base from J, with 10 bases between. The CDR3 sequence is 15 residues long. The CDR3 DNA sequence: TGCGCCAGCAGCTTGGCGGGACTCTCGAACACTGAAGCTTTCTTT. Translated: CASSLAGLSNTEAFF.

Note on this clone: Germline is not matched at one junction end, which may reflect a read error. The chain employs TRBV7-7 and TRBJ2-1, with TRBD2 identical over 7 bases. The CDR3 runs 15 residues. The V gene's germline CDR1 is SSHAT and CDR2 FNYEAQ (reference sequence). CDR3 loop: CASSLDGGKGNEQFF. DNA for the CDR3: TGTGCTAGCAGCTTAGACGGGGGGAAAGGGAATGAGCAGTTCTTC.

The chain combines TRBV5-1 with TRBJ1-1, with 9 bases that match TRBD1. The ends lost 0 bases at V and 5 bases at J; junction bases unmatched: 5. The CDR3 is made up of 15 amino acids. Germline CDR1 reads SGHRS; CDR2 reads YFSETQ. The CDR3 DNA reads TGCGCCAGCAGCTTGGAACGGACAGGGGTTACTGAAGCTTTCTTT. Its protein product is CASSLERTGVTEAFF.

The chain carries TRBV5-6 and TRBJ2-7, with 11 bases aligning to TRBD1. This CDR3 has 14 residues. Germline V lookup: CDR1 SGHDT, CDR2 YYEEEE. V lost 2 bases to trimming and J lost 7 bases; unmatched junction nucleotides: 5. For the CDR3, the DNA is TGTGCCAGCAGCTTTGGACAGGGGGCGGGTGAGCAGTACTTC. Protein product: CASSFGQGAGEQYF.

The CDR3 DNA sequence: TGTGCCAGCACGGGACAATATAATTCACCCCTCCACTTT. Translation: CASTGQYNSPLHF. J is TRBJ1-6 and V is TRBV28, with a weak D call TRBD1 (6 bases). This CDR3 is built from 13 residues. Germline V lookup: CDR1 MDHEN, CDR2 SYDVKM. V shed 7 bases and J shed 4 bases, with 8 bases lying between them.

The chain recombines TRBV6-5 with TRBJ2-7; D might be TRBD1 (7 bases). Trimming took 0 bases from V and 1 from J, leaving 13 bases between them. Germline values: CDR1 MNHEY, CDR2 SVGAGI. CDR3 size: 16 residues. The CDR3 nucleotides read TGTGCCAGCAGTTACTCTAGGACAGGAGGGTCCTACGAGCAGTACTTC. Translation gives CASSYSRTGGSYEQYF.